This TCR beta chain was captured in a study of breast tumors, draining lymph nodes, adjacent tissues. The germline V gene has CDR1 LNHDA and CDR2 SQIVND (reference sequence). CDR3 length: 19 amino acids. The V and J ends lost 3 bases and 2 bases respectively, with 23 bases between them. In the case of this clonotype: Its antigen is unidentified.

TCRdb passed the multiplex PCR reads through MiXCR, listing each CDR3 protein once. The data hold some 14,000 distinct CDR3 sequences, with about three fifths observed a single time. Study results and caveats: That most tumor T cells come from lymph nodes remained unproven. Compared with basal-like, luminal-like tumors shared significantly more repertoire with nontumor tissue.

The sample consisted of tumor-adjacent breast tissue. This chain joins TRBV19 and TRBJ2-1, with D possibly being TRBD2 (6 bases). This TCR was recovered from a female donor with breast cancer. Some clones in this sample may be carry-over from other donors' samples. In DNA form, the CDR3 reads TGTGCCAGTAGTATGTGGCGGGGTTGGGTTGTTAACGCCTACAATGAGCAGTTCTTC. Residues: CASSMWRGWVVNAYNEQFF.